Only one count was recorded for the clone carrying this T cell receptor (beta chain). The antigen is unknown. This record belongs to a study of T-cell memory formation after mild COVID-19. The study's findings and limits: Clones contracting over day 15 to 85 were CD4/CD8 balanced, with later expanders leaning CD4+.

TCRdb re-called the 5' RACE reads through MiXCR, storing one row per CDR3 protein. In the table there are fewer than 650,000 distinct CDR3 sequences, 15% to 20% of which are singletons. Germline values: CDR1 SGDLS, CDR2 YYNGEE. The CDR3 length is 17 residues. V lost 0 bases, J lost 2 bases, and 14 bases lay in between. The V call is TRBV9, the J call TRBJ2-2; possibly TRBD2 for D (6 bases). The sequenced sample consisted of PBMCs or a T cell subset sorted from them (not recorded which). This receptor was identified in an adult woman who had mild COVID-19 (a few samples of this study predate the infection). Cell type and time point are not known. The CDR3, as DNA: TGTGCCAGCAGCGTAGGCGGGACCCCGATTAACACCGGGGAGCTGTTTTTT. The encoded protein is CASSVGGTPINTGELFF.